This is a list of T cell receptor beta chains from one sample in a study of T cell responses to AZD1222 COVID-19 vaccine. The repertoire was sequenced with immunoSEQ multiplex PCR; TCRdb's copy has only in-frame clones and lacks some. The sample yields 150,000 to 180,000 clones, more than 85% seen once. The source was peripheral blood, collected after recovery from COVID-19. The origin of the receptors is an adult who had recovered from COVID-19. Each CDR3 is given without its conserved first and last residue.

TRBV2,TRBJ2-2,ASSESAGTGELF
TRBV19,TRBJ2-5,ASSSGGQETQY
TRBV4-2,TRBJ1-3,ASSQAGTDRNTIY
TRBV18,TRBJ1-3,ASSPLSEGAGNTIY
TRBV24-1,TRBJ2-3,ATSGTNKGTDTQY
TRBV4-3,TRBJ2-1,ASSQASQGQEWGEQF
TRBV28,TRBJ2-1,ASSLPTGGKVQF
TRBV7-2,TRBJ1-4,ASSPPPGQGVEKLF
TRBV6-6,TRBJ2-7,ASNTGTTSYEQY
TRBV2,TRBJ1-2,ASSRQVNYGYT
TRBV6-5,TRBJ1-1,ASKANTEAF
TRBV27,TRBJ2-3,ASSLYSGGRLKGDTQY
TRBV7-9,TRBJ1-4,ASSLIDGYNEKLF
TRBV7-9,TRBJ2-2,ASSLIAGSGELF
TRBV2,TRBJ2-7,ASSASEKIQGGAYEQY
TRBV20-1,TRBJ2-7,SASAEGQLSYEQY
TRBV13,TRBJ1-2,ASSPSWESNYGYT
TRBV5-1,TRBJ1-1,ASSLAGPLQAF
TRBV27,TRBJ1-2,ASTRRHGGNYGYT
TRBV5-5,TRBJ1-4,ASSLEGQGYEKLF
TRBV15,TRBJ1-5,ATNPGSNQPQH
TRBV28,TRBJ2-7,ASSLLGLAGGREQY
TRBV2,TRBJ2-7,ASSEGMDRPYEQY
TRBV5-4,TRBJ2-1,ASSYEAGYNEQF
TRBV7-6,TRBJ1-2,ASSSQSGQGGYGYT
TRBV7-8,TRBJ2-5,ASSRDRGETQY
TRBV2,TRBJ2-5,ASIRGDQETQY
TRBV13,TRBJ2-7,ASSILRDRSSYEQY
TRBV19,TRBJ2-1,ASSIVGPGGGNEQF
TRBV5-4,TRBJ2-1,ASGTGADNEQF
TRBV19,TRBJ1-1,ASSIRGMVTEAF
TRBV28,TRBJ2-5,ASSSSGQGVETQY
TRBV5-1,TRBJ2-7,ASSLVTGGSYEQY
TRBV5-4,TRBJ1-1,ASSLGQGRTEAF
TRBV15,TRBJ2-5,ATRLANGETQY
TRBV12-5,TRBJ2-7,ASGSPGSGGAKSHEQY
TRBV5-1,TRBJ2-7,ASSNSGRWNEQY
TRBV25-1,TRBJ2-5,ASSDATSWYQETQY
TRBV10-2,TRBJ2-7,ASSELDEQY
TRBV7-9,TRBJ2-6,ASSPGTGGPGANVLT
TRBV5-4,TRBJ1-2,ASSLPALTHSYGYT
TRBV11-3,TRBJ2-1,ASSLRGDEQF
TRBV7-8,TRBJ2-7,ASSLSLGGNSYEQY
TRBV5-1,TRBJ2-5,ASSLAGQGASGEGQY
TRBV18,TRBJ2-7,ASSLTSSYEQY
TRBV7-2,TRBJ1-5,ASSPDPFWEPQH
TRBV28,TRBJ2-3,ASSLIPSERDTQY
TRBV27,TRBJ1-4,ASSPIGGGPNEKLF
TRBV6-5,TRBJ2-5,AGTTTLGDQETQY
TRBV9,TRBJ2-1,ASSVDYGYNEQF
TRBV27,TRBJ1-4,ASRDPHATNEKLF
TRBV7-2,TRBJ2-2,ASSFPQTSGGSLDGELF
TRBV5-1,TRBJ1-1,ASSSLTGTSLHTEAF